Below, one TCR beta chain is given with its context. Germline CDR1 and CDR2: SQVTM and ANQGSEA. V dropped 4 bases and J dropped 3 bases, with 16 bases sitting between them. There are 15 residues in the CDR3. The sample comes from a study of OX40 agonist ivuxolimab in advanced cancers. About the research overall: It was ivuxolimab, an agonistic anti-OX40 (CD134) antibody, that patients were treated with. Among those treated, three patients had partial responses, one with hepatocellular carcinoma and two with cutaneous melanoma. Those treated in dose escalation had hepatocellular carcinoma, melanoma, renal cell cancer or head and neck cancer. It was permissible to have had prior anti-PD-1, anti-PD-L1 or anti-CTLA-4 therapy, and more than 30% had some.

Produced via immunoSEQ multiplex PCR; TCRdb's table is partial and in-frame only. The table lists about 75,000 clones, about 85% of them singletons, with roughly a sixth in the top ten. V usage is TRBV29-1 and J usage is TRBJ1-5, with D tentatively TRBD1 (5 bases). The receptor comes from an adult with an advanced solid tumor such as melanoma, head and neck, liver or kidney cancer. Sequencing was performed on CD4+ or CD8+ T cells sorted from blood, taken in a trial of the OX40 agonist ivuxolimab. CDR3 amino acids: CSVGAGVGNNQPQHF. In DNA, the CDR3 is TGCAGCGTTGGAGCGGGGGTGGGGAACAATCAGCCCCAGCATTTT.